This paragraph reports one T cell receptor beta chain. Its specificity is unknown. The CDR3 sequence is 14 residues long. The germline V gene encodes CDR1 MGHRA and CDR2 YSYEKL. The V segment lost 3 bases and the J segment 4 bases; nucleotides outside the gene matches: 5. This sample is part of a study of T cell responses to AZD1222 COVID-19 vaccine. Broader study findings: Most donors were white British, females outnumbered males, and clonal diversity was possibly underestimated.

Only in-frame clones appear in the TCRdb table, and some are missing; sequencing was by immunoSEQ multiplex PCR. Among tens of thousands of clones listed, 70% to 90% were seen once. This chain uses TRBV4-1 with TRBJ1-1; 7 bases line up with TRBD1. Sample: peripheral blood, taken 28 days after the second AZD1222 dose. The sequence came from an adult who received the AZD1222 COVID-19 vaccine. CDR3 residues: CASSHGTVGTEAFF. CDR3 nucleotide sequence: TGCGCCAGCAGCCACGGGACAGTCGGCACTGAAGCTTTCTTT.